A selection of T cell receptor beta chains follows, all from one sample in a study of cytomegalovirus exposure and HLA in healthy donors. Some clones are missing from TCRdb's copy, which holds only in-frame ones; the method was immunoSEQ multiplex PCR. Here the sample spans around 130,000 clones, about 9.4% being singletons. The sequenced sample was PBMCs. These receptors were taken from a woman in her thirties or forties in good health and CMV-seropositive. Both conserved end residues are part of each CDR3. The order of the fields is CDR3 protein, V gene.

CDR3: CASSSTDNYEQYF; V: TRBV11-3
CDR3: CASSSWRTDTQYF; V: TRBV6-5
CDR3: CASSLGPGRGLRSTGELFF; V: TRBV11-2
CDR3: CASRLRTASTNEKLFF; V: TRBV28
CDR3: CASRDSLQAFF; V: TRBV12-5
CDR3: CASSLSGLSNTEAFF; V: TRBV28
CDR3: CASSGTSSGYTF; V: TRBV6-5
CDR3: CASSLNRNAYEQYF; V: TRBV7-7
CDR3: CAWRHRDRVDEQYF; V: TRBV30
CDR3: CAISYDTGELFF; V: TRBV10-3
CDR3: CASSVSVGGDQPQHF; V: TRBV19
CDR3: CASSLPGRGSGYTF; V: TRBV7-2
CDR3: CASSAWTGHYEQYF; V: TRBV5-5
CDR3: CASSVLGQGGTGELFF; V: TRBV7-3
CDR3: CASSVSGVHEQFF; V: TRBV9
CDR3: CASSYEIAYNSPLHF; V: TRBV6-5
CDR3: CSVETGDFNTEAFF; V: TRBV29-1
CDR3: CASSYSRDRGYGYTF; V: TRBV6-5
CDR3: CASSYGGGREAFF; V: TRBV5-1
CDR3: CASSSEGQGHQPQHF; V: TRBV5-1
CDR3: CASSASGPPDTQYF; V: TRBV2
CDR3: CAISERTGVYGYTF; V: TRBV10-3
CDR3: CASNLQGFGYTF; V: TRBV28
CDR3: CASSYSAGGNYEQYF; V: TRBV6-5
CDR3: CASRRVDSAPKTQYF; V: TRBV7-9
CDR3: CASSQEWHRNTEAFF; V: TRBV4-2
CDR3: CASRSREETQYF; V: TRBV5-6
CDR3: CASSGLAGDYNEQFF; V: TRBV6-4
CDR3: CASSTRVTEAFF; V: TRBV28
CDR3: CASSYNRVSYEQYF; V: TRBV6-5
CDR3: CASSLGGRHGYTF; V: TRBV28
CDR3: CASSPGQGLNTEAFF; V: TRBV18
CDR3: CASSLEGVYGYTF; V: TRBV5-5
CDR3: CASSLRAGGPYEQYF; V: TRBV5-6
CDR3: CATSTGYGNTIYF; V: TRBV10-3
CDR3: CASSQLDIVETQYF; V: TRBV4-1
CDR3: CASSLLTGNSGYGYTF; V: TRBV5-1
CDR3: CASSLGASVGQGYEQYF; V: TRBV5-1
CDR3: CASSISGGGYEQYF; V: TRBV19
CDR3: CASSPNSGGAEGDTQYF; V: TRBV18
CDR3: CASSLSVLAGTQYF; V: TRBV27
CDR3: CASGLVLPGSRNTEAFF; V: TRBV12-5
CDR3: CASSFTRLVGHSEAFF; V: TRBV11-2
CDR3: CASSFSENTEAFF; V: TRBV5-8
CDR3: CASSTQGANYGYTF; V: TRBV19
CDR3: CASSPGTGGDGETQYF; V: TRBV5-1
CDR3: CASSMGSYEQYF; V: TRBV19
CDR3: CASSERGRGTGNTIYF; V: TRBV25-1